This TCR beta chain stems from a study of blood T cell repertoires in COVID-19. Study at large: Sample material is recorded as cDNA or gDNA derived from T cells, B-cell-depleted T cells, or PBMCs.

This CDR3 has 16 residues. V dropped 5 bases and J dropped 4; count of bases not matched to a gene: 11. CDR1 SGHVS and CDR2 FNYEAQ come from the germline V gene. The repertoire was sequenced with immunoSEQ multiplex PCR; TCRdb's copy has only in-frame clones and lacks some. The sample has approximately 180,000 clones; approximately 85% are singletons. This clone was detected only a few times. Sequencing was done on a sample of peripheral blood. The genes are TRBV7-6 and TRBJ2-1, with 7 bases aligning to TRBD1. The receptor was isolated from a man between 60 and 75 years old with acute or convalescent COVID-19. In DNA, the CDR3 is TGTGCCAGCAGCCCCTTGTCGGGACAGCGGTACAATGAGCAGTTCTTC. Translating gives CASSPLSGQRYNEQFF.